A single sample gave rise to the 30 T cell receptor beta chains below, sequenced in a study of neurological immune-mediated disorders. TCRdb re-called the 5' RACE reads with MiXCR, one entry per CDR3 protein. The sample includes fewer than 80,000 distinct CDR3 sequences, around 4.8% seen only once; the top ten take less than 3.5%. Sequencing was carried out using PBMCs. All receptors derive from a woman in her forties or fifties with multiple sclerosis.

This clonotype showed up many times. This chain uses TRBV4-1 with TRBJ1-2; D not resolved. V lost 6 bases to trimming and J lost 8 bases, with 7 bases between them. The CDR3 is 10 residues long. In germline, CDR1 is MGHRA, CDR2 YSYEKL. The CDR3 loop reads CASRGSGYTF. The CDR3 DNA reads as TGCGCCAGCAGGGGATCGGGCTACACCTTC.

This clonotype was seen more than once but under ten times. A much larger clone lies one base from this, so it may be a read error. This chain uses TRBV14 with TRBJ2-4, with 7 bases that match TRBD1. The CDR3 sequence is 16 residues long. Germline V gives CDR1 SGHDN, CDR2 FVKESK. The CDR3, as DNA: TGTGCCAGCAGTCCCCGACAGGGCGATGGCAAAAAAATTCAGTACTTC. Protein product: CASSPRQGDGKKIQYF.

There are many counts of this clonotype. This chain uses TRBV29-1 with TRBJ1-1; maybe TRBD1 (5 bases). Trimming cost V 3 bases and J 7 bases, with 15 bases left between them. This CDR3 has 13 amino acids. Germline CDR1 SQVTM, CDR2 ANQGSEA. This CDR3 reads CSVDIGQGFEAFF. CDR3 DNA: TGCAGCGTTGACATAGGGCAGGGCTTTGAAGCTTTCTTT. Full variable domain (missing parts from reference TRBV29-1 and TRBJ1-1): SAVISQKPSRDICQRGTSLTIQCQVDSQVTMMFWYRQQPGQSLTLIATANQGSEATYESGFVIDKFPISRPNLTFSTLTVSNMSPEDSSIYLCSVDIGQGFEAFFGQGTRLTVV.

This clonotype was recorded at least ten times. The V call is TRBV7-2, the J call TRBJ2-7; 7 bases agree with TRBD2. Germline CDR1 reads SGHTA; CDR2 reads FQGNSA. The CDR3 runs to 15 residues. V lost 1 base, J lost 3 bases, and 6 bases stayed unmatched. The CDR3 DNA follows: TGTGCCAGCAGCTTAGGGTGGGGGGGAAGCTACGAGCAGTACTTC. Its translation is CASSLGWGGSYEQYF.

This clonotype was recorded many times. The chain links TRBV27 to TRBJ1-5, with D unclear. This CDR3 is 14 amino acids long. Germline-derived CDR1 and CDR2 are MNHEY and SMNVEV (reference sequence). Trimming cost V 6 bases and J 0 bases, with 9 bases left between them. CDR3 amino acids: CASRPPNSNQPQHF. DNA of the CDR3: TGTGCCAGCAGACCTCCTAATAGCAATCAGCCCCAGCATTTT.

Many counts were recorded for this clonotype. This chain joins TRBV15 and TRBJ2-5; D unclear. The CDR3 runs to 15 residues. Germline-derived CDR1 and CDR2 are LNHNV and YYDKDF (reference sequence). V shed 0 bases and J shed 1 base, with 9 bases lying between them. CDR3 DNA: TGTGCCACCAGCAGAGATAATAGCCTCCAAGAGACCCAGTACTTC. Its translation: CATSRDNSLQETQYF.

This clonotype occurred many times. The chain combines TRBV12-3 or TRBV12-4 with TRBJ1-2; D is unclear. CDR3 length: 14 amino acids. Trimming pared 9 bases from V and 2 bases from J, leaving 16 bases between. CDR3 loop: CASYSGRANYGYTF. CDR3 nucleotide sequence: TGTGCCAGTTACTCCGGGAGGGCCAACTATGGCTACACCTTC.

In its sample, this clonotype was seen many times. This chain connects TRBV14 to TRBJ2-7; perhaps TRBD2 as D (5 bases). From germline, CDR1 is SGHDN and CDR2 FVKESK. There are 13 residues in the CDR3. Trimming stripped 4 bases from V and 11 bases from J, with 18 bases between. CDR3 amino acids: CASSLRALGVEYV. DNA for the CDR3: TGTGCCAGCAGCCTCCGGGCCCTGGGAGTAGAGTACGTC.

This clonotype has at least ten counts. The chain joins TRBV11-2 to TRBJ1-1; D gene uncertain. The CDR3 consists of 13 residues. Trimming removed 3 bases from V and 5 bases from J, with 10 bases in between. The V gene's germline CDR1 is SGHAT and CDR2 FQNNGV. The CDR3 nucleotides are TGTGCCAGCAGCTTTGTCGGGGAGACTGAAGCTTTCTTT. This codes for CASSFVGETEAFF.

This clonotype has a count of ten or more. The chain carries TRBV10-3 and TRBJ1-3, with D unresolved. In germline, CDR1 is ENHRY, CDR2 SYGVKD. The length of the CDR3 is 13 residues. Deletions cut 7 bases from V and 0 bases from J, with 7 bases between. CDR3 loop: CAITGVSGNTIYF. The CDR3 nucleotides read TGTGCCATCACCGGGGTCTCTGGAAACACCATATATTTT.

This clonotype was recorded at least ten times. V gene TRBV5-1 combines with J gene TRBJ2-1, with TRBD1 identical over 12 bases. Germline CDR1 and CDR2: SGHRS and YFSETQ. The V segment lost 3 bases and the J segment 5 bases; nucleotides outside the gene matches: 9. The CDR3 contains 17 residues. The CDR3, as DNA: TGCGCCAGCAGCTCGTCCCGGGACAGGGGGCTCCACAATGAGCAGTTCTTC. This encodes CASSSSRDRGLHNEQFF. Full variable domain (outside the CDR3, taken from reference TRBV5-1 and TRBJ2-1): KAGVTQTPRYLIKTRGQQVTLSCSPISGHRSVSWYQQTPGQGLQFLFEYFSETQRNKGNFPGRFSGRQFSNSRSEMNVSTLELGDSALYLCASSSSRDRGLHNEQFFGPGTRLTVL.

This clonotype was counted ten times or more. V gene TRBV20-1 combines with J gene TRBJ2-1; D ambiguous. This CDR3 region has 14 residues. Deletions cut 6 bases from V and 0 bases from J, with 12 bases between. The germline V gene encodes CDR1 DFQATT and CDR2 SNEGSKA (reference sequence). CDR3: CSAKSISSYNEQFF. The CDR3 DNA sequence: TGCAGTGCCAAATCTATCTCCTCCTACAATGAGCAGTTCTTC.

This clonotype was counted at least ten times. The V and J genes are TRBV29-1 and TRBJ2-4; 8 bases agree with TRBD1. This CDR3 is 13 amino acids long. The trim removed 5 bases at V and 6 bases at J, leaving 6 bases unmatched. Germline-derived CDR1 and CDR2 are SQVTM and ANQGSEA. CDR3 loop: CSVQAGGSNIQYF. The CDR3 DNA reads TGCAGCGTTCAGGCAGGGGGCTCAAACATTCAGTACTTC.

This clonotype was recorded at least ten times. The rearrangement joins TRBV12-3 or TRBV12-4 to TRBJ1-4; D is perhaps TRBD1 (6 bases). This CDR3 contains 15 residues. The germline V and J ends were trimmed by 4 bases and 8 bases, with 17 bases remaining between them. The CDR3 DNA reads TGTGCCAGCAGTTCGGGACACCCGGGCTTCGAAAAACTGTTTTTT. It encodes CASSSGHPGFEKLFF.

This clonotype has ten or more counts. V and J are TRBV29-1 and TRBJ2-1; D might be TRBD2 (5 bases). The CDR3 is 13 amino acids. Trimming stripped 3 bases from V and 7 bases from J, with 13 bases between. The germline V gene encodes CDR1 SQVTM and CDR2 ANQGSEA. The DNA for the CDR3 is TGCAGCGTTGATCGGGGTTTGCTGAATGAGCAGTTCTTC. This codes for CSVDRGLLNEQFF.

This clonotype was recorded a few times. Mismatch with germline at one junction end may stem from a read error. The chain couples TRBV6-2 or TRBV6-3 to TRBJ1-5; D perhaps matches TRBD1 (5 bases). Germline V lookup: CDR1 MNHEY, CDR2 SVGEGT. The CDR3 is 12 residues long. CDR3 residues: CASSYPDTPQNF. The CDR3 region has the DNA TGTGCCAGCAGTTATCCGGACACGCCCCAGAATTTT.

This clonotype has ten or more counts. The genes are TRBV6-5 and TRBJ2-7, with a tentative D call TRBD2 (6 bases). CDR1 and CDR2 (germline): MNHEY, SVGAGI. Trimming stripped 6 bases from V and 1 base from J, with 10 bases between. CDR3 length: 13 amino acids. The CDR3 bases are TGTGCCAGCAGCCGGGGGAGGTCCTACGAGCAGTACGTC. Amino acid sequence: CASSRGRSYEQYV.

There are many counts of this clonotype. The J gene is TRBJ1-1, the V gene TRBV4-2; D uncertain. This CDR3 has 14 residues. Germline V gene lookup returns CDR1 LGHNA and CDR2 YNFKEQ. Deletions cut 0 bases from V and 3 bases from J, with 8 bases between. CDR3 bases: TGTGCCAGCAGCCAAGAGAGTGGATACACTGAAGCTTTCTTT. Its protein is CASSQESGYTEAFF.

The table lists this clonotype with many counts. The chain employs TRBV10-3 and TRBJ2-7; TRBD1 matches at 7 bases. After removal of 6 bases from V and 0 bases from J, the junction contained 2 bases not matched to a gene. The CDR3 is made up of 13 amino acids. Per the germline V gene, CDR1 is ENHRY and CDR2 is SYGVKD. The chain's CDR3 is CAISGTDSYEQYV. CDR3 coding DNA: TGTGCCATCAGCGGGACAGACTCCTACGAGCAGTACGTC.

Of note for this clonotype: This may be a read error, as it is one base from a much larger clone. The genes are TRBV6-5 and TRBJ2-3, with 10 bases fitting TRBD2. V lost 6 bases to trimming and J lost 4 bases; unmatched junction nucleotides: 4. The CDR3 contains 14 residues. Germline V gene lookup returns CDR1 MNHEY and CDR2 SVGAGI. CDR3 sequence reads: CASRAGGTADTQYF. As DNA, the CDR3 is TGTGCCAGCAGAGCGGGGGGGACCGCAGATACGCAGTATTTT.

This clonotype came up many times. The V call is TRBV2, the J call TRBJ2-6; D is possibly TRBD2 (6 bases). V gave up 8 bases and J gave up 10 bases, with 6 bases separating them. This CDR3 region has 10 residues. The germline V gene encodes CDR1 SNHLY and CDR2 FYNNEI. CDR3 sequence reads: CASGGNVLTF. The CDR3 DNA is TGTGCCAGCGGAGGGAACGTCCTGACTTTC.

This clonotype showed up many times. V is TRBV5-1 and J is TRBJ2-3; TRBD2 matches at 10 bases. V lost 2 bases and J lost 2; bases outside the gene matches: 5. CDR1 is SGHRS and CDR2 is YFSETQ in the germline V gene. The CDR3 has 16 residues. The CDR3 sequence: CASSFTLAGATDTQYF. DNA of the CDR3: TGCGCCAGCAGCTTTACCCTAGCGGGGGCCACAGATACGCAGTATTTT. The full variable domain, completed using reference TRBV5-1 and TRBJ2-3, is KAGVTQTPRYLIKTRGQQVTLSCSPISGHRSVSWYQQTPGQGLQFLFEYFSETQRNKGNFPGRFSGRQFSNSRSEMNVSTLELGDSALYLCASSFTLAGATDTQYFGPGTRLTVL.

This clonotype has just a few counts. The CDR3 DNA reads TGCAGCGCCCGGGAAAGCATCGATAGGGCTTTCTTT. Translation: CSARESIDRAFF. The J gene is TRBJ1-1, the V gene TRBV29-1; D remains unclear. The CDR3 contains 12 residues. Trimming shortened V by 7 bases and J by 11 bases, and 20 bases separated the two germline ends. Germline lookup yields CDR1 SQVTM and CDR2 ANQGSEA. Full variable domain (missing parts from reference TRBV29-1 and TRBJ1-1): SAVISQKPSRDICQRGTSLTIQCQVDSQVTMMFWYRQQPGQSLTLIATANQGSEATYESGFVIDKFPISRPNLTFSTLTVSNMSPEDSSIYLCSARESIDRAFFGQGTRLTVV.

This clonotype was counted many times. V is TRBV19 and J is TRBJ1-5, with D possibly TRBD1 on 6 matching bases. The CDR3 extends over 14 amino acids. In germline, CDR1 is LNHDA, CDR2 SQIVND (reference sequence). Trimming took 7 bases from V and 7 from J, leaving 17 bases between them. CDR3 residues: CASNIQGSGQPQHF. CDR3 nucleotides: TGTGCCAGTAATATTCAGGGGTCGGGGCAGCCCCAGCATTTT.

This clonotype was counted ten times or more. The chain uses TRBV7-6 and TRBJ2-5; 10 bases are a match to TRBD1. J gave up 5 bases and V 5 bases, and 5 bases lay outside the gene matches. This CDR3 comprises 14 residues. Germline V gene sequence: CDR1 SGHVS, CDR2 FNYEAQ. In DNA form, the CDR3 reads TGTGCCAGCAGCAAGACAGGGGGCATCGAGACCCAGTACTTC. As protein: CASSKTGGIETQYF.

This clonotype was seen at least ten times. V usage is TRBV20-1 and J usage is TRBJ2-1; TRBD1 is a possible D gene (5 bases). V lost 2 bases to trimming and J lost 1 base, with 9 bases between them. Germline-derived CDR1 and CDR2 are DFQATT and SNEGSKA (reference sequence). The CDR3 spans 14 residues. CDR3 nucleotides: TGCAGTGCTAGAATTAGGGGTTCCTACAATGAGCAGTTCTTC. Translation gives CSARIRGSYNEQFF.

There are many counts of this clonotype. The chain links TRBV7-3 to TRBJ2-3; perhaps TRBD2 as D (7 bases). The CDR3 covers 14 residues. Trimming stripped 3 bases from V and 4 bases from J, with 11 bases between. Germline-derived CDR1 and CDR2 are SGHTA and FQGTGA. The CDR3 loop reads CASSFGGPSDTQYF. As DNA, the CDR3 is TGTGCCAGCAGCTTCGGGGGGCCGTCAGATACGCAGTATTTT.

By frequency in the sample, this clonotype is medium-sized. The rearrangement joins TRBV15 to TRBJ2-3; D may be TRBD2 (6 bases). V was pared by 5 bases and J by 2 bases, with 14 bases between. Germline V CDR1 and CDR2: LNHNV, YYDKDF (reference sequence). This CDR3 has 15 amino acids. CDR3 nucleotide sequence: TGTGCCACCAGCGGCCCCAGGGAGGCCACAGATACGCAGTATTTT. Translation: CATSGPREATDTQYF.

This clonotype has ten or more counts. The rearrangement uses TRBV20-1 and TRBJ2-3; possibly TRBD2 for D (7 bases). The CDR3 has 13 amino acids. Trimming took 3 bases from V and 9 from J, leaving 16 bases between them. The germline V gene encodes CDR1 DFQATT and CDR2 SNEGSKA (reference sequence). The CDR3 spells CSASEGGQKTQYF. The CDR3 DNA is TGCAGTGCTAGTGAGGGGGGGCAGAAAACGCAGTATTTT.

Ten or more counts support this clonotype. The V call is TRBV3-1, the J call TRBJ1-1, with D hard to call. Germline V gene data show CDR1 as LGHDT and CDR2 as YNNKEL (reference sequence). Trimming cost V 5 bases and J 0 bases, with 7 bases left between them. The CDR3 length is 13 residues. CDR3 bases: TGTGCCAGCAGCTCAACAGTGAACACTGAAGCTTTCTTT. Protein: CASSSTVNTEAFF.